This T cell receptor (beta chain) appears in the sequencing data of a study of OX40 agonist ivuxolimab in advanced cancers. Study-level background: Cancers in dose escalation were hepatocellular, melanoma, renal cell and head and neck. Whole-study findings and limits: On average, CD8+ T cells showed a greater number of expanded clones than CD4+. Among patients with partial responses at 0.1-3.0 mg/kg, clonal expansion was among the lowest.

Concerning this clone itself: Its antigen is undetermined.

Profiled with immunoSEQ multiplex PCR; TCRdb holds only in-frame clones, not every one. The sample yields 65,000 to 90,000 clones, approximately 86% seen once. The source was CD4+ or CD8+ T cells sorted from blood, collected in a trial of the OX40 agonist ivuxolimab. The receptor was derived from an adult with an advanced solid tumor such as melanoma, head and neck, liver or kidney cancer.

The CDR3 here is CASSDRQGTFYGYTF. CDR3 bases: TGTGCCAGCTCCGATAGACAGGGGACTTTCTATGGCTACACCTTC. The chain links TRBV18 to TRBJ1-2, with TRBD1 identical over 8 bases. The CDR3 covers 15 residues. The germline V gene has CDR1 KGHSH and CDR2 LQKENI. Trimming cost V 6 bases and J 4 bases; bases outside gene matches: 10.